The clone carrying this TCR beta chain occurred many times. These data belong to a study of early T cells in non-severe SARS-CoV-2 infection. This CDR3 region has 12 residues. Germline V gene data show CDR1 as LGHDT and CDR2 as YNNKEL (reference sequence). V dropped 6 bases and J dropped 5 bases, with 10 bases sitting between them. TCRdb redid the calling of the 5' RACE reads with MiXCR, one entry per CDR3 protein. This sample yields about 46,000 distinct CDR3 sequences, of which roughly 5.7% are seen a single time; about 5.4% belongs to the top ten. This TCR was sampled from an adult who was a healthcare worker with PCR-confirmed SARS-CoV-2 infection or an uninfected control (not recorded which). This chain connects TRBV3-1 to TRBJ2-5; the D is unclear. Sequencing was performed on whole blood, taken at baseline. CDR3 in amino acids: CASSHGVETQYF. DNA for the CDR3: TGTGCCAGCAGTCACGGAGTGGAGACCCAGTACTTC.